These 20 T cell receptor beta chains came from one sample sequenced in a study of blood T cell repertoires in COVID-19. Only in-frame clones appear in the TCRdb table, and some are missing; sequencing was by immunoSEQ multiplex PCR. The repertoire holds approximately 250,000 clones, with 65% to 90% as singletons. The sample consisted of PBMCs or T cells enriched from blood (not recorded which). These receptors came from a woman between 50 and 59 years old with acute COVID-19.

This clone was picked up a small number of times. CDR3 amino acids: CASRQQPNNSPLHF. The CDR3 DNA reads as TGTGCCAGCAGACAACAGCCAAATAATTCACCCCTCCACTTT. The chain is built from TRBV28 and TRBJ1-6; D uncertain. Per germline, CDR1 MDHEN and CDR2 SYDVKM. V was trimmed by 6 bases and J by 5 bases, leaving 11 bases between them. The CDR3 has 14 amino acids.

The gene calls are TRBV5-6 and TRBJ1-2, with D possibly being TRBD1 (6 bases). V was cut by 4 bases and J by 0 bases, with 16 bases left in between. CDR1 SGHDT and CDR2 YYEEEE come from the germline V gene. The CDR3 loop spans 16 amino acids. CDR3 residues: CASSQTPQGSNYGYTF. The CDR3 bases are TGTGCCAGCAGCCAAACCCCACAGGGTTCTAACTATGGCTACACCTTC.

V usage is TRBV14 and J usage is TRBJ1-2; 8 bases fit TRBD1. J gave up 4 bases and V 4 bases, and 8 bases lay outside the gene matches. The CDR3 is 15 amino acids. Germline assignment: CDR1 SGHDN and CDR2 FVKESK. The CDR3 nucleotides are TGTGCCAGCAGCCCCCGGACAGGGACTCTCTATGGCTACACCTTC. It is translated as CASSPRTGTLYGYTF.

The chain's CDR3 is CASSPGARGETQYF. The CDR3 coding sequence is TGTGCCAGCAGCCCGGGGGCCAGGGGGGAGACCCAGTACTTC. The chain recombines TRBV2 with TRBJ2-5; a weak D match, TRBD1 (7 bases). The CDR3 is 14 amino acids. Germline CDR1 and CDR2: SNHLY and FYNNEI. The V end lost 6 bases, the J end lost 5 bases, and 16 bases lay between the germline ends.

V and J are TRBV30 and TRBJ2-4; 8 bases line up with TRBD1. This CDR3 region has 14 residues. V lost 4 bases and J lost 5; bases outside the gene matches: 7. Germline CDR1 and CDR2: GTSNPN and SVGIG (reference sequence). The CDR3 loop is CAWTRGQGQNIQYF. The CDR3 bases are TGTGCCTGGACTCGCGGACAGGGCCAAAACATTCAGTACTTC.

This chain uses TRBV30 with TRBJ2-7, with D maybe TRBD1 (5 bases). The CDR3 runs 14 residues. Per germline, CDR1 GTSNPN and CDR2 SVGIG (reference sequence). Trimming left V 7 bases short and J 5 bases short, with 21 bases between. CDR3 sequence: CALGYGAVWDEQYF. The DNA of the CDR3 is TGTGCCTTGGGTTATGGGGCGGTATGGGACGAGCAGTACTTC.

As for this clone: Additional DNA sequences in this sample encode the identical CDR3. The chain carries TRBV6-5 and TRBJ1-1, with a possible D match to TRBD1 (6 bases). The CDR3 covers 14 residues. CDR1 is MNHEY and CDR2 is SVGAGI in the germline V gene. V lost 5 bases and J lost 1, with 11 bases in between. CDR3 sequence: CASSPRQANTEAFF. Here the CDR3 DNA reads TGTGCCAGCAGTCCTCGACAGGCGAACACTGAAGCTTTCTTT.

The rearrangement uses TRBV3-1 (or the pseudogene TRBV3-2) and TRBJ2-7; D not certain. Germline CDR1 reads LGHDT; CDR2 reads YNNKEL (reference sequence). The CDR3 totals 13 residues. Trimming stripped 3 bases from V and 5 bases from J, with 11 bases between. CDR3 sequence (DNA): TGTGCCAGCAGCCACAGGCCTTACCACGAGCAGTACTTC. This gives the protein CASSHRPYHEQYF.

This clone was recorded only once. The chain joins TRBV12-5 to TRBJ1-3; D perhaps matches TRBD1 (5 bases). Germline CDR1 and CDR2: LGHNT and FRNRAP. The length of the CDR3 is 15 residues. V dropped 4 bases and J dropped 0 bases, with 10 bases sitting between them. CDR3 sequence (DNA): TGTGCTAGTGGTTCTTCCAGGGCCTCTGGAAACACCATATATTTT. Translated: CASGSSRASGNTIYF.

In DNA, the CDR3 is TGCACCAGCAGCCAAGAACCGGACAGGGGCTACACCTTC. Amino acids: CTSSQEPDRGYTF. The chain carries TRBV1 and TRBJ1-2; the D segment call TRBD1 is taken from the table without a DNA check. TRBV1 is described as a pseudogene. The CDR3 has 13 amino acids.

The V gene is TRBV7-2, the J gene TRBJ1-1, with TRBD1 identical over 9 bases. Germline loops: CDR1 SGHTA, CDR2 FQGNSA. The CDR3 is 12 residues long. Trimming took 6 bases from V and 11 from J; bases not matched to a gene: 7. This CDR3 is CASRPTGGLAFF. In DNA form, the CDR3 reads TGTGCCAGCAGACCGACAGGGGGTTTGGCTTTCTTT.

As for this clone: Other DNA sequences within the sample encode an identical CDR3. CDR3 loop: CASSLEGGYGYTF. The CDR3 DNA is TGTGCCAGCAGCTTAGAGGGGGGGTATGGCTACACCTTC. The V and J genes are TRBV7-2 and TRBJ1-2; D may be TRBD1 (6 bases). This CDR3 spans 13 amino acids. V was clipped by 1 base and J by 5 bases, with 8 bases between them. In germline, CDR1 is SGHTA, CDR2 FQGNSA. Variable domain in full (rest from reference TRBV7-2 and TRBJ1-2): GAGVSQSPSNKVTEKGKDVELRCDPISGHTALYWYRQSLGQGLEFLIYFQGNSAPDKSGLPSDRFSAERTGGSVSTLTIQRTQQEDSAVYLCASSLEGGYGYTFGSGTRLTVV.

This chain connects TRBV4-3 to TRBJ2-3; the match to TRBD2 covers 9 bases. Germline V gene lookup returns CDR1 LGHNA and CDR2 YSLEER. CDR3 length: 17 amino acids. V trimming: 0 bases; J trimming: 4 bases; junction bases outside the gene matches: 8. In nucleotides, the CDR3 is TGCGCCAGCAGCCAAGACCCTCGCGGGGGGGCCGCAGATACGCAGTATTTT. Residues: CASSQDPRGGAADTQYF.

This chain connects TRBV4-2 to TRBJ1-2; a weak D match, TRBD1 (6 bases). Germline V gene lookup returns CDR1 LGHNA and CDR2 YNFKEQ. V gave up 0 bases and J gave up 2 bases, with 19 bases separating them. The CDR3 has 18 amino acids. The CDR3 nucleotides read TGTGCCAGCAGCCAAGATAATCAGGGGTTCGGGTCGAACTATGGCTACACCTTC. Protein sequence: CASSQDNQGFGSNYGYTF.

As for this clone: The sample carries other DNA sequences with the same CDR3. The chain couples TRBV5-1 to TRBJ2-7, with D perhaps TRBD1 (7 bases). Germline V gene data show CDR1 as SGHRS and CDR2 as YFSETQ. CDR3 length: 15 amino acids. The V and J ends lost 2 bases and 0 bases respectively, with 12 bases between them. In DNA, the CDR3 is TGCGCCAGCAGCTTAGGAGGGGGCAGCTCCTACGAGCAGTACTTC. This codes for CASSLGGGSSYEQYF.

J is TRBJ2-7 and V is TRBV6-2 or TRBV6-3, with 9 bases that match TRBD1. CDR1 MNHEY and CDR2 SVGEGT come from the germline V gene. There are 16 residues in the CDR3. With 4 bases clipped from V and 0 bases from J, the junction kept 7 bases outside the gene matches. This CDR3 reads CASSSLGTGYSYEQYF. The CDR3 region has the DNA TGTGCCAGCAGTTCCCTCGGGACAGGGTACTCCTACGAGCAGTACTTC.

The V and J genes are TRBV5-4 and TRBJ1-2, with 7 bases matching TRBD1. The trim removed 5 bases at V and 4 bases at J, leaving 11 bases unmatched. This CDR3 spans 15 amino acids. Per the germline V gene, CDR1 is SGHNT and CDR2 is YYREEE (reference sequence). CDR3 nucleotides: TGTGCCAGCAGGGACGGGACAGCCACACTCTATGGCTACACCTTC. Translating gives CASRDGTATLYGYTF. Supplemented by reference TRBV5-4 and TRBJ1-2, the full variable domain reads ETGVTQSPTHLIKTRGQQVTLRCSSQSGHNTVSWYQQALGQGPQFIFQYYREEENGRGNFPPRFSGLQFPNYSSELNVNALELDDSALYLCASRDGTATLYGYTFGSGTRLTVV.

V usage is TRBV20-1 and J usage is TRBJ1-2, with D maybe TRBD1 (6 bases). The CDR3 extends over 15 amino acids. The ends were cut back, 3 bases at V and 4 bases at J, with 18 bases in the middle. Germline CDR1 DFQATT, CDR2 SNEGSKA (reference sequence). As DNA, the CDR3 is TGCAGTGCTAGTGGGCCTACAGGGATGGGCTATGGCTACACCTTC. It encodes CSASGPTGMGYGYTF.

V gene TRBV19 combines with J gene TRBJ1-1; the D gene is possibly TRBD1 (6 bases). The germline gives CDR1 LNHDA, CDR2 SQIVND (reference sequence). Trimming shortened V by 0 bases and J by 2 bases, and 19 bases separated the two germline ends. This CDR3 is 18 amino acids long. CDR3 DNA: TGTGCCAGTAGTATAGAGCGAGTGGGCAGGGGTGACAACACTGAAGCTTTCTTT. Translated, it gives CASSIERVGRGDNTEAFF.

This clone is a singleton in its sample. J is TRBJ2-1 and V is TRBV5-1; TRBD2 agrees at 9 bases. The CDR3 is made up of 15 amino acids. In germline, CDR1 is SGHRS, CDR2 YFSETQ. V gave up 1 base and J gave up 7 bases; unmatched junction bases: 6. DNA of the CDR3: TGCGCCAGCAGCTTGATGCGGGGGGGCCATAATGAGCAGTTCTTC. Residues: CASSLMRGGHNEQFF.